The 26 T cell receptor beta chains reported below all come from one sample, sequenced in a study of blood T cell repertoires in COVID-19 (dated by TCRdb to about 2020). The receptor library was made with the immunoSEQ multiplex PCR assay. TCRdb retrieved this table from immuneACCESS and kept in-frame rearrangements only. Not all clones are present; in checked studies, unresolved V genes account for under half, and no reason is known for the remainder. In all, the sample holds tens of thousands of clones, and roughly 87% of those were seen once. The ten largest clonotypes hold approximately 7% of the sample. The source material was peripheral blood. The receptors shown here come from a man in his forties or fifties with active COVID-19.

The chain carries TRBV9 and TRBJ2-2; no reliable D call. CDR1 SGDLS and CDR2 YYNGEE come from the germline V gene. Between the trimmed V and J ends, which lost 0 bases and 6 bases, there was a span of 15 bases. The CDR3 sequence is 16 residues long. The CDR3 DNA sequence: TGTGCCAGCAGCGTAGGAGTTACTCGCACAGCCGGGGAGCTGTTTTTT. Translating gives CASSVGVTRTAGELFF.

The J gene is TRBJ2-1, the V gene TRBV30, with TRBD2 matching 12 bases. Germline V gene lookup returns CDR1 GTSNPN and CDR2 SVGIG (reference sequence). V shed 1 base and J 3 bases; nucleotides not matched to a gene: 10. CDR3 length: 18 residues. The CDR3 loop is CAWSGGASGRAIYNEQFF. The CDR3 DNA follows: TGTGCCTGGAGTGGCGGTGCTAGCGGGAGGGCCATCTACAATGAGCAGTTCTTC.

This chain uses TRBV18 with TRBJ1-5, with a weak D call TRBD1 (6 bases). Germline assignment: CDR1 KGHSH and CDR2 LQKENI. Between the trimmed V and J ends, which lost 3 bases and 6 bases, there was a span of 12 bases. The CDR3 sequence is 14 residues long. The chain's CDR3 is CASSPRGGVQPQHF. The CDR3 coding sequence is TGTGCCAGCTCACCTAGGGGGGGGGTTCAGCCCCAGCATTTT. The full variable domain, completed using reference TRBV18 and TRBJ1-5, is NAGVMQNPRHLVRRRGQEARLRCSPMKGHSHVYWYRQLPEEGLKFMVYLQKENIIDESGMPKERFSAEFPKEGPSILRIQQVVRGDSAAYFCASSPRGGVQPQHFGDGTRLSIL.

J is TRBJ1-1 and V is TRBV6-6, with 9 bases fitting TRBD1. Germline-derived CDR1 and CDR2 are MNHNY and SVGAGI (reference sequence). The CDR3 runs 15 residues. With V trimmed by 2 bases and J by 2 bases, 3 bases remained unmatched. CDR3: CASSYRTGVNTEAFF. As DNA, the CDR3 is TGTGCCAGCAGTTACCGGACAGGGGTTAACACTGAAGCTTTCTTT.

The genes are TRBV4-2 and TRBJ1-1; possible D gene TRBD1, 5 bases. The CDR3 runs 15 residues. The V gene's germline CDR1 is LGHNA and CDR2 YNFKEQ. The V end was cut by 1 base, the J end by 7 bases, with 16 bases between. The CDR3, as DNA: TGTGCCAGCAGCCAAGTCACCCGGGGGTATGGTGAAGCTTTCTTT. Translated: CASSQVTRGYGEAFF.

The chain couples TRBV27 to TRBJ2-3; D ambiguous. Trimming took off 4 bases at V and 6 bases at J, with 11 bases between the two ends. There are 13 residues in the CDR3. CDR1 is MNHEY and CDR2 is SMNVEV in the germline V gene (reference sequence). As DNA, the CDR3 is TGTGCCAGCAGTTCCTATCCGGTGGATACGCAGTATTTT. It is translated as CASSSYPVDTQYF.

The CDR3 DNA follows: TGTGCCAGCAGTGAGTTCAAGGGGGCGGCCTACAATGAGCAGTTCTTC. It codes for CASSEFKGAAYNEQFF. This chain links TRBV6-1 with TRBJ2-1, with 7 positions matching TRBD1. From germline, CDR1 is MNHNS and CDR2 SASEGT. J lost 2 bases, V lost 3 bases, and 7 bases had no gene match. This CDR3 is built from 16 residues.

V and J are TRBV18 and TRBJ2-2, with a tentative D call TRBD2 (6 bases). This CDR3 has 14 residues. Germline V gene data show CDR1 as KGHSH and CDR2 as LQKENI. V lost 2 bases and J lost 6, with 10 bases in between. The CDR3 DNA reads TGTGCCAGCTCACCAGGAGGGCTGGCCGGGGAGCTGTTTTTT. Translating it yields CASSPGGLAGELFF.

V and J are TRBV5-1 and TRBJ2-7; 8 bases map to TRBD1. There are 15 residues in the CDR3. The J segment lost 5 bases and the V segment lost 2 bases, leaving 9 bases of the junction unmatched. From germline, CDR1 is SGHRS and CDR2 YFSETQ. CDR3 sequence (DNA): TGCGCCAGCAGCTTTTGGACCACAGGGGGTGACGAGCAGTACTTC. Protein sequence: CASSFWTTGGDEQYF. Together with reference TRBV5-1 and TRBJ2-7, the CDR3 gives the full variable domain: KAGVTQTPRYLIKTRGQQVTLSCSPISGHRSVSWYQQTPGQGLQFLFEYFSETQRNKGNFPGRFSGRQFSNSRSEMNVSTLELGDSALYLCASSFWTTGGDEQYFGPGTRLTVT.

The CDR3 protein is CASSPTASYEQYF. DNA for the CDR3: TGTGCCAGCAGCCCGACAGCCTCCTACGAGCAGTACTTC. The chain joins TRBV7-9 to TRBJ2-7; D may be TRBD1 (5 bases). Trimming pared 5 bases from V and 0 bases from J, leaving 8 bases between. CDR3 length: 13 residues. CDR1 is SEHNR, CDR2 FQNEAQ, per germline (reference sequence).

The chain links TRBV19 to TRBJ2-5; 12 positions agree with TRBD1. The CDR3 sequence is 16 residues long. Trimming at V came to 5 bases and at J to 4 bases, leaving 8 bases not matched to a gene. Germline CDR1 reads LNHDA; CDR2 reads SQIVND (reference sequence). CDR3 sequence: CASSPFRDRGRETQYF. The CDR3 coding sequence is TGTGCCAGTAGTCCCTTCCGGGACAGGGGGCGAGAGACCCAGTACTTC.

CDR3 sequence reads: CASSLGTPFSNQPQHF. CDR3 nucleotide sequence: TGTGCCAGCAGTTTGGGGACACCCTTTAGCAATCAGCCCCAGCATTTT. This chain joins TRBV27 and TRBJ1-5, with D perhaps TRBD1 (6 bases). CDR1 and CDR2 from the germline V gene are MNHEY and SMNVEV (reference sequence). The CDR3 has 16 residues. V was cut by 3 bases and J by 0 bases, with 12 bases left in between.

This clone was picked up a small number of times. This rearrangement joins TRBV6-5 to TRBJ1-3, with TRBD1 matching over 7 bases. There are 15 residues in the CDR3. The germline V gene has CDR1 MNHEY and CDR2 SVGAGI. The ends lost 8 bases at V and 1 base at J; junction bases unmatched: 8. The CDR3 DNA is TGTGCCAGCTCAGGGGGGTCGGGTTCTGGAAACACCATATATTTT. This sequence encodes CASSGGSGSGNTIYF.

The chain is built from TRBV6-5 and TRBJ1-2; TRBD1 matches at 11 bases. V lost 3 bases and J lost 8; bases outside the gene matches: 5. Germline loops: CDR1 MNHEY, CDR2 SVGAGI. The CDR3 contains 14 residues. This chain's CDR3 is CASSYRTGGDGYTF. CDR3 sequence (DNA): TGTGCCAGCAGTTATCGGACAGGGGGCGACGGCTACACCTTC.

The chain uses TRBV7-2 and TRBJ2-1; 11 positions match TRBD2. Per the germline V gene, CDR1 is SGHTA and CDR2 is FQGNSA. CDR3 length: 15 residues. After removal of 4 bases from V and 6 bases from J, the junction contained 5 bases not matched to a gene. CDR3 sequence reads: CASSSQTSGANEQFF. For the CDR3, the DNA is TGTGCCAGCAGCTCCCAGACTAGCGGGGCCAATGAGCAGTTCTTC.

The V and J genes are TRBV21-1 and TRBJ2-2; the table's D call, TRBD1, was not checked against the DNA. TRBV21-1 is shown as a pseudogene. The CDR3 is made up of 17 amino acids. The CDR3 sequence is CASTKTGTEANTGELFF. In DNA form, the CDR3 reads TGTGCCAGCACCAAGACAGGGACTGAGGCGAACACCGGGGAGCTGTTTTTT.

V usage is TRBV7-2 and J usage is TRBJ2-1; 16 bases agree with TRBD2. CDR3 size: 18 residues. CDR1 is SGHTA and CDR2 is FQGNSA in the germline V gene. The J segment lost 4 bases and the V segment lost 5 bases, leaving 8 bases of the junction unmatched. This CDR3 reads CASSPPGLAGGGYNEQFF. The CDR3, as DNA: TGTGCCAGCAGCCCGCCGGGACTAGCGGGGGGGGGTTACAATGAGCAGTTCTTC.

This rearrangement joins TRBV5-4 to TRBJ2-1; 15 positions match TRBD2. Germline V gives CDR1 SGHNT, CDR2 YYREEE (reference sequence). The CDR3 has 16 residues. The trim removed 0 bases at V and 7 bases at J, leaving 2 bases unmatched. CDR3 sequence reads: CASSLGTSGRANEQFF. CDR3 DNA: TGTGCCAGCAGCTTGGGGACTAGCGGGAGGGCGAATGAGCAGTTCTTC.

The V gene is TRBV6-1, the J gene TRBJ1-4; D is possibly TRBD1 (6 bases). Between the trimmed V and J ends, which lost 3 bases and 5 bases, there was a span of 16 bases. Germline CDR1 and CDR2: MNHNS and SASEGT. The CDR3 contains 16 residues. DNA of the CDR3: TGTGCCAGCAGTGACGGGGCCAGGGGCCAGAATGAAAAACTGTTTTTT. Translated, it gives CASSDGARGQNEKLFF.

The chain couples TRBV4-1 to TRBJ1-4; no firm D call. The V gene lost 0 bases and the J gene lost 5 bases, with 13 bases spanning the gap. The CDR3 sequence is 16 residues long. Germline V gene lookup returns CDR1 MGHRA and CDR2 YSYEKL. CDR3 coding DNA: TGCGCCAGCAGCCAAGAGTCCCGACGAGGGAATGAAAAACTGTTTTTT. It is translated as CASSQESRRGNEKLFF.

The genes are TRBV19 and TRBJ2-7; TRBD2 agrees at 9 bases. This CDR3 is 15 amino acids long. V lost 9 bases, J lost 4 bases, and 13 bases stayed unmatched. Germline values: CDR1 LNHDA, CDR2 SQIVND (reference sequence). The CDR3 sequence: CASRGLAQNHYEQYF. CDR3 coding DNA: TGTGCCAGCCGGGGACTAGCCCAGAACCATTACGAGCAGTACTTC.

The chain is built from TRBV5-6 and TRBJ1-4; TRBD1 matches at 10 bases. V trimming: 9 bases; J trimming: 3 bases; junction bases outside the gene matches: 20. Looked up from germline, CDR1 is SGHDT and CDR2 is YYEEEE. The CDR3 consists of 19 residues. CDR3 region: CAIRAGTGDDKAANEKLFF. The CDR3, as DNA: TGTGCCATCAGAGCCGGGACAGGGGATGATAAGGCGGCTAATGAAAAACTGTTTTTT.

The chain has TRBV20-1 and TRBJ1-6; TRBD1 matches 8 bases. CDR3 length: 14 residues. Germline assignment: CDR1 DFQATT and CDR2 SNEGSKA (reference sequence). J gave up 10 bases and V 3 bases, and 8 bases lay outside the gene matches. The CDR3: CSASKSGGNSPLHF. Written as DNA, the CDR3 is TGCAGTGCTAGTAAGTCAGGGGGCAACTCACCCCTCCACTTT.

A single count supports this clone. This chain joins TRBV12-3 or TRBV12-4 and TRBJ2-7; D is unclear. The CDR3 spans 12 residues. V was clipped by 4 bases and J by 3 bases, with 7 bases between them. The CDR3 coding sequence is TGTGCCAGCAGTTCCTCCTACTACGAGCAGTACTTC. It translates to CASSSSYYEQYF.

CDR3 residues: CASSQSGPHNGYTF. The CDR3 bases are TGCGCCAGCAGTCAATCGGGGCCCCACAACGGCTACACCTTC. The chain is built from TRBV23-1 and TRBJ1-2; D possibly corresponds to TRBD1 (5 bases). TRBV23-1 is labeled an ORF, and its function is uncertain. Trimming stripped 0 bases from V and 8 bases from J, with 13 bases between. This CDR3 has 14 residues.

V usage is TRBV2 and J usage is TRBJ2-7, with D unresolved. The CDR3 runs to 10 residues. V was shortened by 6 bases and J by 6 bases, with 6 bases between the two germline ends. Germline CDR1 and CDR2: SNHLY and FYNNEI. CDR3 sequence: CASSAPEQYF. The CDR3 DNA is TGTGCCAGCAGCGCGCCCGAGCAGTACTTC.